The entry that follows covers one T cell receptor (beta chain) sequence. Its antigen is unidentified. The sample comes from a study of T cell responses to AZD1222 COVID-19 vaccine. Findings of the study overall: Targeting of unmutated variant regions was reportedly seen in nearly half of spike-specific TCRs.

TCRdb's copy holds only in-frame clones and misses some; the assay was immunoSEQ multiplex PCR. The sample records more than 95,000 clones, approximately 88% being singletons. Specimen: peripheral blood, collected on day 0 of AZD1222 vaccination. The source is an adult in good health.

The CDR3 region is CASSPPWQGGREQFF. The DNA for the CDR3 is TGTGCCAGCTCACCACCGTGGCAGGGGGGTCGAGAGCAGTTCTTC. The rearrangement links TRBV18 to TRBJ2-1; possible D gene TRBD1, 7 bases. Germline-derived CDR1 and CDR2 are KGHSH and LQKENI. The CDR3 extends over 15 amino acids. The V gene lost 0 bases and the J gene lost 10 bases, with 16 bases spanning the gap. Based on the CDR3 plus reference TRBV18 and TRBJ2-1, the full variable domain is NAGVMQNPRHLVRRRGQEARLRCSPMKGHSHVYWYRQLPEEGLKFMVYLQKENIIDESGMPKERFSAEFPKEGPSILRIQQVVRGDSAAYFCASSPPWQGGREQFFGPGTRLTVL.